The 8 T cell receptor beta chains listed next were all sequenced from one sample in a study of T cells after yellow fever vaccination. One entry per CDR3 protein results from TCRdb running MiXCR on the 5' RACE reads. The table lists hundreds of thousands of distinct CDR3 sequences, approximately 4% of them singletons, with 20% to 25% in the top ten. Sequencing was performed on PBMCs, taken 5 days after the yellow fever booster vaccination. All receptors derive from a man between 18 and 35 years old who received the YFV17D yellow fever vaccine.

This clonotype was detected only a few times. V gene TRBV6-1 combines with J gene TRBJ2-7; no clear D. The CDR3 has 14 residues. Trimming shortened V by 8 bases and J by 0 bases, and 14 bases separated the two germline ends. Per the germline V gene, CDR1 is MNHNS and CDR2 is SASEGT. The DNA of the CDR3 is TGTGCCAGCGGCAAGGAAACAGCCTCCTACGAGCAGTACTTC. Translating it yields CASGKETASYEQYF.

The rearrangement links TRBV3-1 to TRBJ2-5, with D hard to call. The CDR3 is 14 amino acids. The V gene lost 0 bases and the J gene lost 3 bases, with 8 bases spanning the gap. The germline gives CDR1 LGHDT, CDR2 YNNKEL (reference sequence). Here the CDR3 reads CASSQDWAKETQYF. The CDR3 DNA is TGTGCCAGCAGCCAAGATTGGGCAAAAGAGACCCAGTACTTC.

This clonotype showed up just a few times. The chain recombines TRBV3-1 with TRBJ2-3, with 9 bases fitting TRBD2. Germline loops: CDR1 LGHDT, CDR2 YNNKEL (reference sequence). The V segment lost 4 bases and the J segment 8 bases; nucleotides outside the gene matches: 10. CDR3 length equals 15 residues. This CDR3 is CASSRSSGERATQYF. CDR3 nucleotides: TGTGCCAGCAGCCGTTCTAGCGGGGAAAGAGCTACGCAGTATTTT.

This clonotype was counted at least ten times. A junction end diverges from the germline sequence, so it may reflect a read error. The J gene is TRBJ1-2, the V gene TRBV4-1; D remains unclear. This CDR3 region has 14 residues. Germline V gene data show CDR1 as MGHRA and CDR2 as YSYEKL. CDR3 nucleotides: TGCGCCAGCAGGCAAGAGGTTGGGGTGCGGGGCTACACCTTC. Translating it yields CASRQEVGVRGYTF.

In its sample, this clonotype was seen a few times. The chain employs TRBV7-2 and TRBJ2-5; TRBD2 might be the D (5 bases). Germline V gene sequence: CDR1 SGHTA, CDR2 FQGNSA. Trimming removed 1 base from V and 1 base from J, with 13 bases in between. CDR3 size: 16 residues. The DNA for the CDR3 is TGTGCCAGCAGCTTAGGGGGTCATGGAGGCCAAGAGACCCAGTACTTC. Encoded protein: CASSLGGHGGQETQYF.

This rearrangement joins TRBV20-1 to TRBJ2-7; 7 bases fit TRBD1. The CDR3 runs 15 residues. Germline-derived CDR1 and CDR2 are DFQATT and SNEGSKA (reference sequence). The trim removed 6 bases at V and 7 bases at J, leaving 18 bases unmatched. As DNA, the CDR3 is TGCAGTGCCCACCAACTCGAGACAGGGAGAAGGGAGCAGTACTTC. It specifies CSAHQLETGRREQYF.

The J gene is TRBJ1-1, the V gene TRBV5-1, with 7 bases lining up with TRBD1. CDR3 size: 14 residues. Germline values: CDR1 SGHRS, CDR2 YFSETQ. J was trimmed by 5 bases and V by 4 bases; bases with no gene match: 8. The CDR3 DNA sequence: TGCGCCAGCAGCCCGGACAGGATGAGTACTGAAGCTTTCTTT. Amino acids: CASSPDRMSTEAFF.

This clonotype was detected only a few times. The chain combines TRBV4-1 with TRBJ2-2; perhaps TRBD2 as D (5 bases). CDR1 and CDR2 from the germline V gene are MGHRA and YSYEKL. The CDR3 spans 13 residues. Trimming pared 6 bases from V and 7 bases from J, leaving 12 bases between. In DNA form, the CDR3 reads TGCGCCAGCAGTCGGGGAGATGTCGGGGAGCTGTTTTTT. Protein product: CASSRGDVGELFF.